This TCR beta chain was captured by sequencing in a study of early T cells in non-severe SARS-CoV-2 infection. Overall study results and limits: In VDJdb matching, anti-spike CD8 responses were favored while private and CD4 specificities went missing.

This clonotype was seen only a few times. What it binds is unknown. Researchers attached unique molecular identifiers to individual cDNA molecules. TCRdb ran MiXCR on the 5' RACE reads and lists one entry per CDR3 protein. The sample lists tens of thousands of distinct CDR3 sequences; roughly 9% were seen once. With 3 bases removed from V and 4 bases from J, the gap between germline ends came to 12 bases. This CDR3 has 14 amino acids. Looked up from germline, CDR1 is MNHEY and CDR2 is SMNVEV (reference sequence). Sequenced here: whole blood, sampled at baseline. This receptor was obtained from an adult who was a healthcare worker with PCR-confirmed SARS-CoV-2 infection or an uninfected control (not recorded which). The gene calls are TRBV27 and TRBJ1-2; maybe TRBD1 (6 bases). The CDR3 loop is CASSFGQPPYGYTF. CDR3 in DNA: TGTGCCAGCAGTTTCGGACAGCCACCCTATGGCTACACCTTC.